This paragraph covers one T cell receptor beta chain sequence. These data originate in a study of PD-1 blockade in classical Hodgkin lymphoma. The CDR3 totals 15 residues. The V gene end was trimmed by 6 bases and the J gene end by 1 base; junction bases not matched to a gene: 8. Germline V CDR1 and CDR2: MNHEY, SVGAGI. The assay was immunoSEQ multiplex PCR, and TCRdb's table has in-frame clones only and misses some. Seen here are roughly 100,000 clones, roughly 90% observed once, and the top ten hold 15% to 20%. Stated time point: cycle 4 day 1 (C4D1), after 5 to 7 weeks of nivolumab. No patient escaped relapse after autologous stem cell transplantation, and brentuximab vedotin exposure varied.

The chain uses TRBV6-5 and TRBJ1-1; TRBD1 matches 7 bases. This material consisted of peripheral blood mononuclear cells (PBMCs), taken before the fourth cycle of nivolumab. This sequence originates from a human donor with classical Hodgkin lymphoma. The DNA of the CDR3 is TGTGCCAGCAGGATTTCGGGACAGCCGAACACTGAAGCTTTCTTT. Translation gives CASRISGQPNTEAFF.